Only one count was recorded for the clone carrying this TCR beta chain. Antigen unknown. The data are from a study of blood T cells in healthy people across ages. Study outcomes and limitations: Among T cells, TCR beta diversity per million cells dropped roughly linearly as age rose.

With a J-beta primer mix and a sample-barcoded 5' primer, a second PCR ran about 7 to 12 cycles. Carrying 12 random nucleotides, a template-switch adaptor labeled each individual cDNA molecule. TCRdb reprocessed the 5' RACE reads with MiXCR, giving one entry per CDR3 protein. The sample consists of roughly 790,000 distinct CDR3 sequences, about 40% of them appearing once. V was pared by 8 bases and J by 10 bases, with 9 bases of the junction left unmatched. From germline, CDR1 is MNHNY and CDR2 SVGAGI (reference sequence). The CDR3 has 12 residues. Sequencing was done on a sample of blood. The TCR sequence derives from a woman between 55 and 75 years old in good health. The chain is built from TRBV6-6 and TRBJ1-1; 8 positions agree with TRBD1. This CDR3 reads CASRKLDRGAFF. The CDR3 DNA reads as TGTGCCAGCCGGAAGTTAGACAGGGGAGCTTTCTTT.